Listed here are 23 T cell receptor beta chains from one sample, sequenced in a study of T cell repertoires in cytomegalovirus infection. One entry per CDR3 protein, called by TCRdb with MiXCR from the reads. The sample holds hundreds of thousands of distinct CDR3 sequences; roughly 33% are singletons and the top ten take roughly 20%. The antigens of these receptors remain unknown. Sequencing used cultured PBMCs, obtained from culture after CMV antigen stimulation. The origin of the receptors is a human donor in good health (CMV status not recorded). Some clones in this sample may be carry-over from other donors' samples.

The J gene is TRBJ1-6, the V gene TRBV6-2 or TRBV6-3, with D perhaps matching TRBD1 (5 bases). CDR1 MNHEY and CDR2 SVGEGT come from the germline V gene. CDR3 length: 15 residues. Trimming took off 6 bases at V and 7 bases at J, with 16 bases between the two ends. In DNA form, the CDR3 reads TGTGCCAGCAGAAGACAGTGGTTGAAGAATTCACCCCTCCACTTT. Its protein is CASRRQWLKNSPLHF.

Here the CDR3 DNA reads TGTGCCAGCAGTTTCCCTAAGAACAGCCCACTAGCTGAGCAGTTCTTC. Residues: CASSFPKNSPLAEQFF. This sequence joins TRBV27 and TRBJ2-1; D might be TRBD2 (6 bases). The CDR3 contains 16 residues. V was cut by 3 bases and J by 9 bases, with 21 bases left in between. Germline loops: CDR1 MNHEY, CDR2 SMNVEV (reference sequence).

This clonotype was seen once. The rearrangement joins TRBV27 to TRBJ2-5; D may be TRBD1 or TRBD2 (6 bases each). Per germline, CDR1 MNHEY and CDR2 SMNVEV (reference sequence). The V and J ends lost 3 bases and 0 bases respectively, with 14 bases between them. This CDR3 has 16 amino acids. For the CDR3, the DNA is TGTGCCAGCAGTTTGGGGGCAAAGCGGGACCAAGAGACCCAGTACTTC. Amino acids: CASSLGAKRDQETQYF.

This clonotype has more than one count but fewer than ten. The chain has TRBV6-2 or TRBV6-3 and TRBJ2-7, with 8 nucleotides matching TRBD1. The CDR3 is 15 residues long. V trimming: 6 bases; J trimming: 5 bases; junction bases outside the gene matches: 12. Germline V gives CDR1 MNHEY, CDR2 SVGEGT. The chain's CDR3 is CASSPGTGVRDEQYF. For the CDR3, the DNA is TGTGCCAGCAGCCCCGGGACAGGCGTCCGGGACGAGCAGTACTTC.

This sequence joins TRBV7-2 and TRBJ2-1; perhaps TRBD2 as D (5 bases). The CDR3 totals 11 residues. The ends were cut back, 4 bases at V and 8 bases at J, with 6 bases in the middle. CDR1 is SGHTA and CDR2 is FQGNSA in the germline V gene. The CDR3: CASSSADEQFF. The CDR3 DNA reads as TGTGCCAGCAGCTCAGCGGATGAGCAGTTCTTC.

This clonotype showed up just a few times. The J gene is TRBJ1-4, the V gene TRBV4-3, with 10 bases matching TRBD1. The germline V gene has CDR1 LGHNA and CDR2 YSLEER. Unmatched junction bases numbered 1, after V lost 0 bases and J lost 6 bases. The CDR3 covers 15 residues. CDR3 sequence reads: CASSQDGTGDEKLFF. CDR3 bases: TGCGCCAGCAGCCAAGACGGGACAGGGGATGAAAAACTGTTTTTT.

J is TRBJ2-1 and V is TRBV15; D ambiguous. The CDR3 has 12 residues. The V end lost 4 bases, the J end lost 11 bases, and 12 bases lay between the germline ends. In germline, CDR1 is LNHNV, CDR2 YYDKDF (reference sequence). CDR3 nucleotides: TGTGCCACCAGCATCCCTTTTGACCAGCAGTTCTTC. Its protein product is CATSIPFDQQFF.

The chain joins TRBV19 to TRBJ1-6; 9 bases are a match to TRBD1. The germline CDR1 and CDR2 sequences are LNHDA and SQIVND (reference sequence). The junction had 4 bases not matched to a gene; V was cut back by 10 bases and J by 9 bases. There are 12 residues in the CDR3. The CDR3 nucleotides read TGTGCCACGGGACAGGGTGGTTCACCCCTCCACTTT. This gives the protein CATGQGGSPLHF.

This clonotype was detected many times. The V call is TRBV7-6, the J call TRBJ1-5; the D gene is possibly TRBD1 (6 bases). The CDR3 runs to 17 residues. V lost 2 bases and J lost 1, with 15 bases in between. CDR1 and CDR2 (germline): SGHVS, FNYEAQ. Here the CDR3 reads CASSLFHRGTSNQPQHF. As DNA, the CDR3 is TGTGCCAGCAGCTTATTCCACCGGGGGACAAGCAATCAGCCCCAGCATTTT.

There are a few counts of this clonotype. The genes are TRBV7-2 and TRBJ2-1; the match to TRBD1 covers 11 bases. Germline CDR1 SGHTA, CDR2 FQGNSA. The J segment lost 6 bases and the V segment lost 1 base, leaving 5 bases of the junction unmatched. This CDR3 comprises 16 residues. The DNA of the CDR3 is TGTGCCAGCAGCTTAGTCGGGACAGGGGGATCCAATGAGCAGTTCTTC. This encodes CASSLVGTGGSNEQFF.

About this clonotype itself: A read error may account for a junction end that differs from germline. The chain combines TRBV6-1 with TRBJ1-2, with D possibly TRBD1 on 5 matching bases. The CDR3 has 13 amino acids. CDR1 is MNHNS and CDR2 is SASEGT in the germline V gene. The chain's CDR3 is CASSEVRVGGYTF. Here the CDR3 DNA reads TGTGCCAGCAGCGAAGTCAGGGTTGGAGGCTACACCTTC.

The chain recombines TRBV20-1 with TRBJ1-5; TRBD1 might be the D (5 bases). The length of the CDR3 is 13 residues. Trimming took 5 bases from V and 1 from J, leaving 9 bases between them. Germline CDR1 DFQATT, CDR2 SNEGSKA (reference sequence). As DNA, the CDR3 is TGCAGTGCTCTCCGGGACAGCAATCAGCCCCAGCATTTT. This codes for CSALRDSNQPQHF.

The chain links TRBV6-1 to TRBJ1-2; tentatively, D is TRBD1 (6 bases). Germline assignment: CDR1 MNHNS and CDR2 SASEGT. The CDR3 extends over 14 amino acids. The V gene lost 6 bases and the J gene lost 6 bases, with 17 bases spanning the gap. CDR3 bases: TGTGCCAGCAGAGACCACCAAACAGGGAATGGCTACACCTTC. This gives the protein CASRDHQTGNGYTF.

In its sample, this clonotype was seen a few times. This sequence joins TRBV2 and TRBJ2-3, with a possible D match to TRBD1 (5 bases). Looked up from germline, CDR1 is SNHLY and CDR2 is FYNNEI. The CDR3 contains 14 residues. Trimming removed 1 base at V and 7 bases at J, with 12 bases between. The chain's CDR3 is CASSEELGVYTQYF. DNA for the CDR3: TGTGCCAGCAGTGAAGAGCTAGGGGTCTATACGCAGTATTTT.

This clonotype came up many times. The rearrangement joins TRBV7-2 to TRBJ2-3; D ambiguous. This CDR3 spans 14 amino acids. Looked up from germline, CDR1 is SGHTA and CDR2 is FQGNSA. The V end was cut by 5 bases, the J end by 5 bases, with 14 bases between. CDR3 loop: CASSKLLVGDTQYF. In DNA, the CDR3 is TGTGCCAGCAGCAAATTACTTGTTGGAGATACGCAGTATTTT.

In its sample, this clonotype was seen a few times. V is TRBV7-2 and J is TRBJ1-1; D is unresolved. V was cut by 0 bases and J by 1 base, with 6 bases left in between. CDR1 is SGHTA and CDR2 is FQGNSA in the germline V gene. This CDR3 region has 14 residues. In nucleotides, the CDR3 is TGTGCCAGCAGCTTAGCGCTCACGAACACTGAAGCTTTCTTT. Protein: CASSLALTNTEAFF.

The V gene is TRBV28, the J gene TRBJ2-7; D is possibly TRBD2 (7 bases). Germline CDR1 reads MDHEN; CDR2 reads SYDVKM. V was shortened by 10 bases and J by 7 bases, with 26 bases between the two germline ends. This CDR3 has 15 residues. CDR3 DNA: TGTGCCATCGCCACCCGGGGGGCTTTGCTTATTGAGCAGTACTTC. Translation gives CAIATRGALLIEQYF.

The chain recombines TRBV12-3 or TRBV12-4 with TRBJ2-5, with D possibly TRBD2 on 6 matching bases. This CDR3 has 14 amino acids. Trimming removed 6 bases at V and 0 bases at J, with 11 bases between. CDR3 DNA: TGTGCCAGCAGCCATGGGGGGTACCAAGAGACCCAGTACTTC. This sequence encodes CASSHGGYQETQYF.

The chain employs TRBV19 and TRBJ1-1; D ambiguous. V lost 1 base and J lost 1, with 7 bases in between. CDR1 LNHDA and CDR2 SQIVND come from the germline V gene (reference sequence). This CDR3 region has 14 residues. The CDR3 protein is CASSIGFGNTEAFF. For the CDR3, the DNA is TGTGCCAGTAGTATAGGGTTCGGGAACACTGAAGCTTTCTTT.

This clonotype was recorded a few times. This CDR3 is CASSPMRLSTDTQYF. The CDR3 DNA is TGTGCCAGCAGCCCAATGCGGCTGAGCACAGATACGCAGTATTTT. J is TRBJ2-3 and V is TRBV7-2; no firm D call. The CDR3 runs 15 residues. Germline loops: CDR1 SGHTA, CDR2 FQGNSA. Deletions cut 5 bases from V and 0 bases from J, with 12 bases between.

V and J are TRBV5-1 and TRBJ2-5; TRBD2 aligns across 11 bases. Trimming took 0 bases from V and 4 from J; bases not matched to a gene: 5. This CDR3 has 16 amino acids. Looked up from germline, CDR1 is SGHRS and CDR2 is YFSETQ. The CDR3 region is CASSLALAGGLETQYF. For the CDR3, the DNA is TGCGCCAGCAGCTTGGCCCTAGCGGGGGGCCTAGAGACCCAGTACTTC.

V and J are TRBV4-1 and TRBJ2-1; D may match TRBD1 or TRBD2 (5 bases each). V was clipped by 4 bases and J by 6 bases, with 13 bases between them. Germline V gene data show CDR1 as MGHRA and CDR2 as YSYEKL. This CDR3 contains 14 residues. CDR3 sequence reads: CASSLRRDLNEQFF. The CDR3 DNA is TGCGCCAGCAGCCTACGCCGGGACCTCAATGAGCAGTTCTTC.

This clonotype appeared a few times. The chain combines TRBV6-1 with TRBJ2-1; possible D gene TRBD1, 5 bases. CDR1 MNHNS and CDR2 SASEGT come from the germline V gene. Trimming pared 6 bases from V and 6 bases from J, leaving 9 bases between. The CDR3 contains 12 residues. This chain's CDR3 is CASRDILNEQFF. The CDR3 DNA is TGTGCCAGCAGGGACATACTCAATGAGCAGTTCTTC.